Detailed here is one T cell receptor (beta chain). What it binds is not known. These data originate in a study of T cell responses to AZD1222 COVID-19 vaccine. Overall study context: Second-dose recipients at about 4 or about 12 weeks were treated as one pooled group.

Germline lookup yields CDR1 SGHDN and CDR2 FVKESK. Deletions cut 1 base from V and 6 bases from J, with 7 bases between. The CDR3 is 14 residues long. Study results and caveats: Spike-specific TCR breadth and depth went up after people got two AZD1222 doses. Spike as a whole was targeted by vaccine-associated CD4 TCRs, dominant at 160-218 and 743-854.

Profiling relied on immunoSEQ multiplex PCR, and the TCRdb table lists in-frame clones only, not all of them. The sample carries approximately 140,000 clones, 93% recorded once. This material consisted of peripheral blood, taken on day 0 of AZD1222 vaccination. The rearrangement joins TRBV14 to TRBJ2-6, with D perhaps matching TRBD1 (5 bases). This receptor was obtained from an adult in good health. The CDR3 region has the DNA TGTGCCAGCAGCCAAGCAGGGTCGGCCAACGTCCTGACTTTC. It encodes CASSQAGSANVLTF. The full variable domain, rest sourced from reference TRBV14 and TRBJ2-6, is EAGVTQFPSHSVIEKGQTVTLRCDPISGHDNLYWYRRVMGKEIKFLLHFVKESKQDESGMPNNRFLAERTGGTYSTLKVQPAELEDSGVYFCASSQAGSANVLTFGAGSRLTVL.